Listed below are T cell receptor beta chains from one sample, sequenced in a study of blood T cell repertoires in COVID-19. TCRdb's table, derived via immunoSEQ multiplex PCR, lists solely in-frame clones and lacks some. The sample has approximately 320,000 clones, over 85% seen once. Sequences were obtained from PBMCs or T cells enriched from blood (not recorded which). These receptors all stem from a man aged 55 to 70 who had recovered from COVID-19. CDR3s include the opening cysteine and the closing phenylalanine or tryptophan. D genes are given only for firm matches. Expanded clones get a size class; other rows say once, few or many, or leave the size out.

-	TRBV7-9	-	TRBJ1-5	TGTGCCAGCAGCACCATCGACAGCTATCAGCCCCAGCATTTT	CASSTIDSYQPQHF
TRBD2	TRBV5-6	-	TRBJ2-1	TGTGCCAGCAGCTGGGCGCGAGGCGGGAGTTCGGATGAGCAGTTCTTC	CASSWARGGSSDEQFF
-	TRBV29-1	-	TRBJ1-1	TGCAGCGGCGGGCAGCTGAAGAACACTGAAGCTTTCTTT	CSGGQLKNTEAFF
-	TRBV3-1/TRBV3-2	once	TRBJ1-2	TGTGCCAGCAGCCAGGGGGCCCGTGGCTACACCTTC	CASSQGARGYTF
-	TRBV7-8	-	TRBJ2-1	TGTGCCAGCAGCTTATTTGGCAGGGTGGGCGATGAGCAGTTCTTC	CASSLFGRVGDEQFF
-	TRBV19	-	TRBJ2-3	TGTGCCAGTATGGGCAGGAGGGGTTTGGGAGATACGCAGTATTTT	CASMGRRGLGDTQYF
TRBD1	TRBV5-1	-	TRBJ1-2	TGCGCCAGCAGCTACGGACAGGGGCGCGGCTACACCTTC	CASSYGQGRGYTF
TRBD1	TRBV27	-	TRBJ2-3	TGTGCCAGCACGAGTCTAGGGGGCCTACCGTATTTT	CASTSLGGLPYF
TRBD2	TRBV10-2	-	TRBJ2-1	TGCGCCAGCAGGACTAGCGGGGGGGCTGAGTTCTTC	CASRTSGGAEFF
-	TRBV19	-	TRBJ2-7	TGTGCCAGTAGTATGAGGGGGGGGAGCCTCCTCTCCTACGAGCAGTACTTC	CASSMRGGSLLSYEQYF
-	TRBV23-1	-	TRBJ2-7	TGCGCCACCTACAGGGTAGGGAACGAGCAGTACTTC	CATYRVGNEQYF
-	TRBV7-2	-	TRBJ1-1	TGTGCCAGCAGCCCCGGAACCTCGGGGGGGAACACTGAAGCTTTCTTT	CASSPGTSGGNTEAFF
TRBD1	TRBV6-5	-	TRBJ1-2	TGTGCCAGCAGTTTCAATGGACAGGGAAGAGGCTACACCTTC	CASSFNGQGRGYTF
TRBD1	TRBV5-1	-	TRBJ2-7	TGCGCCAGCAGCTTATCCTCGGGACAGGGGGCGCGAGAGCAGTACTTC	CASSLSSGQGAREQYF
TRBD1	TRBV9	-	TRBJ1-1	TGTGCCAGCAGCGGACAGGGGGCGAGGGCTGAAGCTTTCTTT	CASSGQGARAEAFF
TRBD1	TRBV6-5	once	TRBJ1-1	TGTGCCAGCAGCGACAGGGGATTGAACACTGAAGCTTTCTTT	CASSDRGLNTEAFF
TRBD1	TRBV19	-	TRBJ1-2	TGTGCCAGTAGTCCCGTGACAGGGACCACTGGCTACACCTTC	CASSPVTGTTGYTF
-	TRBV3-1/TRBV3-2	-	TRBJ2-3	TGTGCCAGCAGCTCAACTCCAGCGGCTAGCACAGATACGCAGTATTTT	CASSSTPAASTDTQYF
-	TRBV18	-	TRBJ1-2	TGTGCCAGCTCACCAAACGGGGGTCGTTATGGCTACACCTTC	CASSPNGGRYGYTF
-	TRBV5-6	-	TRBJ2-7	TGTGCCAGCAGCTTGAAGCGGCCCTCGGGGGACGAGCAGTACTTC	CASSLKRPSGDEQYF
-	TRBV11-2	-	TRBJ2-7	TGTGCCAGCAACCAACAGGGTCCCTCCTACGAGCAGTACTTC	CASNQQGPSYEQYF
TRBD2	TRBV7-9	-	TRBJ2-5	TGTGCCAGCAGCTTAATACTAGCGGGAGAGACCCAGTACTTC	CASSLILAGETQYF
-	TRBV19	-	TRBJ1-5	TGTGCCAGTAGTCGGAGAGGGTGGGATCAGCCCCAGCATTTT	CASSRRGWDQPQHF
TRBD1	TRBV27	-	TRBJ2-7	TGTGCCAGCAGTTATCAGGGGACAGCCTCCTACGAGCAGTACTTC	CASSYQGTASYEQYF
TRBD1	TRBV6-5	-	TRBJ1-1	TGTGCCAGCAATTTCGGGACAGGGTTCACTGAAGCTTTCTTT	CASNFGTGFTEAFF
TRBD1	TRBV6-5	-	TRBJ1-4	TGTGCCAGCAGACCACAGGGGGCAAGTGAAAAACTGTTTTTT	CASRPQGASEKLFF
TRBD1	TRBV7-2	-	TRBJ2-7	TGTGCCAGCAGCACCCGGGACAGCTACGAGCAGTACTTC	CASSTRDSYEQYF
-	TRBV29-1	once	TRBJ1-2	TGCAGCGTAGACATGAACTATGGCTACACCTTC	CSVDMNYGYTF
TRBD1	TRBV5-1	-	TRBJ1-6	TGCGCCAGCAGCCCGGGACAGCATAATTCACCCCTCCACTTT	CASSPGQHNSPLHF
TRBD1	TRBV18	-	TRBJ2-7	TGTGCCAGCTCACCGTCTGGGACAGCCACCTACGAGCAGTACTTC	CASSPSGTATYEQYF
-	TRBV4-3	few	TRBJ2-1	TGCGCCAGCAGCCACGGACACGGGTCCTACAATGAGCAGTTCTTC	CASSHGHGSYNEQFF
-	TRBV10-2	-	TRBJ2-3	TGCGCCAGCAGTGAGACTTGGGAGCCGACAGATACGCAGTATTTT	CASSETWEPTDTQYF
-	TRBV11-3	once	TRBJ1-1	TGTGCCAGCACCAGGTCACGGACTGAAGCTTTCTTT	CASTRSRTEAFF
-	TRBV7-9	-	TRBJ2-1	TGTGCCAGCAGCCACCCCTTAGCGGCGGGAAATGAGCAGTTCTTC	CASSHPLAAGNEQFF
TRBD1	TRBV19	-	TRBJ1-2	TGTGCCAGTAGTATGCCGGGACAGGGGAGCCTCTATGGCTACACCTTC	CASSMPGQGSLYGYTF
-	TRBV18	-	TRBJ2-1	TGTGCCAGCTCACCGCAGCTGGCTATCGGGAATGAGCAGTTCTTC	CASSPQLAIGNEQFF
TRBD1	TRBV10-3	-	TRBJ2-1	TGTGCCATCGGCGGACAGGGATCCTACAATGAGCAGTTCTTC	CAIGGQGSYNEQFF
-	TRBV29-1	-	TRBJ2-7	TGCAGCGTTGAATCACAGGCGACCTACGAGCAGTACTTC	CSVESQATYEQYF
-	TRBV6-2/TRBV6-3	-	TRBJ1-6	TGTGCCAGCAGTTACGGGGCCCCCACCCTCCACTTT	CASSYGAPTLHF
TRBD1	TRBV19	-	TRBJ2-3	TGTGCCAGTTCTACGACCGGGACAGGGGGCAAAGATACGCAGTATTTT	CASSTTGTGGKDTQYF
-	TRBV14	-	TRBJ1-1	TGTGCCAGCAGCCAAGGGCCGGGACGGACTAGAACAGGGGAAGCTTTCTTT	CASSQGPGRTRTGEAFF
TRBD2	TRBV12-5	-	TRBJ2-3	TGTGCTAGTGGAGTGGGTAACTTAGCGGGAGGTTCAGATACGCAGTATTTT	CASGVGNLAGGSDTQYF
TRBD1	TRBV6-5	-	TRBJ1-5	TGTGCCAGCAGTTACTCAGGGGGCCTTGATCAGCCCCAGCATTTT	CASSYSGGLDQPQHF
-	TRBV6-5	-	TRBJ1-3	TGTGCCTGTAGGGGGAATCAGAACACCATATATTTT	CACRGNQNTIYF
TRBD2	TRBV6-5	-	TRBJ2-1	TGTGCCAGCAGCTTCGCGGGGGGGCCGTACAATGAGCAGTTCTTC	CASSFAGGPYNEQFF
-	TRBV7-9	-	TRBJ1-1	TGTGCCAGCAGCAGACTCAGGGGCGGCGATACTGAAGCTTTCTTT	CASSRLRGGDTEAFF
-	TRBV4-2	few	TRBJ2-2	TGTGCCAGCAGCCAAGCGAGGGCCCTGAACACCGGGGAGCTGTTTTTT	CASSQARALNTGELFF
-	TRBV7-9	-	TRBJ2-5	TGTGCCAGCAGCTTAGTATTCCGTCTCAGGGAGACCCAGTACTTC	CASSLVFRLRETQYF
-	TRBV9	-	TRBJ2-7	TGTGCCAGCAGCGGTTCAGGGTCCGAGCAGTACTTC	CASSGSGSEQYF
-	TRBV5-1	-	TRBJ1-2	TGCGCCAGCAGCCTAAACCCAACAGGAGATGGCTACACCTTC	CASSLNPTGDGYTF
TRBD1	TRBV18	-	TRBJ1-2	TGTGCCAGCTCACCGACAGGGGACTATGGCTACACCTTC	CASSPTGDYGYTF
TRBD2	TRBV30	once	TRBJ2-1	TGTGCCTTCCAGACCCTAGCGGGATATGAGCAGTTCTTC	CAFQTLAGYEQFF
-	TRBV5-4	-	TRBJ2-5	TGTGCCAGCAGCTCTATGGTTTTGGAGACCCAGTACTTC	CASSSMVLETQYF
TRBD1	TRBV2	-	TRBJ1-6	TGTGCCAGCAGAGACCGGGACAGAAATTCACCCCTCCACTTT	CASRDRDRNSPLHF
-	TRBV7-6	-	TRBJ2-2	TGTGCCAGCAGCTTAGACCGAAGCGCGGGGACCACCGGGGAGCTGTTTTTT	CASSLDRSAGTTGELFF